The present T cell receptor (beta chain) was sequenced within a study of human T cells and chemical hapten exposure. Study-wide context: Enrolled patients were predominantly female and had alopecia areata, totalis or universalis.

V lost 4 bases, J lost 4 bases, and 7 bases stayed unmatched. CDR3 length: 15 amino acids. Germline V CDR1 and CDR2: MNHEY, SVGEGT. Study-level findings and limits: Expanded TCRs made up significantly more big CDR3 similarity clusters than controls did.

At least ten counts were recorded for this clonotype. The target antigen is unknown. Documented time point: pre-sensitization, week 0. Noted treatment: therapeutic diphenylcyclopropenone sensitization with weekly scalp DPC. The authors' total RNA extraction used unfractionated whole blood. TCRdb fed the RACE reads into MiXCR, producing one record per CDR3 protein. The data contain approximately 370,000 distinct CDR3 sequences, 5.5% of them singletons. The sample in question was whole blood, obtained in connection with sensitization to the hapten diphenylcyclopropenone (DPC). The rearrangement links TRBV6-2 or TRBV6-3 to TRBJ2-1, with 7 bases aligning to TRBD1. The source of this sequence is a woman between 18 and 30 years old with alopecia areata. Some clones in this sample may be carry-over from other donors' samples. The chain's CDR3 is CASSSWQGVYNEQFF. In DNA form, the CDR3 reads TGTGCCAGCAGTTCGTGGCAGGGGGTGTACAATGAGCAGTTCTTC.